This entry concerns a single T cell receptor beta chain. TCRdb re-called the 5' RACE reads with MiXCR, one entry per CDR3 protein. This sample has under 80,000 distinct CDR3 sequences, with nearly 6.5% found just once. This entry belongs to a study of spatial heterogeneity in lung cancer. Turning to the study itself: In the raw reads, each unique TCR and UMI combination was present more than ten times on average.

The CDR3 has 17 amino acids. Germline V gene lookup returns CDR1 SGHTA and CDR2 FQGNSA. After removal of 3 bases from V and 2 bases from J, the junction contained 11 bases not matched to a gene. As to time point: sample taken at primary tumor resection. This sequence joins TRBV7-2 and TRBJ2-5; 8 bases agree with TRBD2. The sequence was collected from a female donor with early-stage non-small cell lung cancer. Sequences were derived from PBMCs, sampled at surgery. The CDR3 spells CASSLTGGGPPQETQYF. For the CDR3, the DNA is TGTGCCAGCAGCTTGACGGGCGGGGGGCCCCCTCAAGAGACCCAGTACTTC.